What follows are 27 T cell receptor beta chains derived from one specimen sequenced in a study of control samples from healthy donors and cancer patients. Profiled with immunoSEQ multiplex PCR; TCRdb holds only in-frame clones, not every one. The sample lists under 100,000 clones; approximately 95% were seen once. The specimen sequenced was blood. Receptors originate from a woman in her thirties in good health.

The chain links TRBV7-9 to TRBJ1-1; no firm D call. V lost 3 bases to trimming and J lost 1 base, with 6 bases between them. This CDR3 is built from 13 residues. Germline loops: CDR1 SEHNR, CDR2 FQNEAQ (reference sequence). The CDR3 loop reads CASSFQENTEAFF. Written as DNA, the CDR3 is TGTGCCAGCAGCTTTCAGGAGAACACTGAAGCTTTCTTT.

This chain joins TRBV7-9 and TRBJ2-7, with unresolved D. CDR1 and CDR2 from the germline V gene are SEHNR and FQNEAQ (reference sequence). V was cut by 4 bases and J by 3 bases, with 13 bases left in between. The CDR3 runs to 14 residues. CDR3 in DNA: TGTGCCAGCAGCTCCTCCCGGAACTTCTACGAGCAGTACTTC. The encoded protein is CASSSSRNFYEQYF.

The V call is TRBV10-3, the J call TRBJ1-2; 8 nucleotides line up with TRBD1. Trimming cost V 5 bases and J 5 bases; bases outside gene matches: 7. Germline V gives CDR1 ENHRY, CDR2 SYGVKD. The CDR3 covers 14 residues. The CDR3 coding sequence is TGTGCCATCAGTCCGGACAGGGAGAGTTATGGCTACACCTTC. Translated: CAISPDRESYGYTF.

The genes are TRBV4-2 and TRBJ2-7, with TRBD1 matching 10 bases. V gave up 5 bases and J gave up 3 bases; unmatched junction bases: 7. Germline V CDR1 and CDR2: LGHNA, YNFKEQ. This CDR3 is 15 amino acids long. Here the CDR3 reads CASSEGTGAVYEQYF. DNA of the CDR3: TGTGCCAGCAGCGAAGGGACAGGGGCCGTCTACGAGCAGTACTTC.

The V and J genes are TRBV3-1 (or the pseudogene TRBV3-2) and TRBJ2-6; D unclear. Germline V gene lookup returns CDR1 LGHDT and CDR2 YNNKEL (reference sequence). The V end lost 4 bases, the J end lost 0 bases, and 7 bases lay between the germline ends. This CDR3 comprises 15 residues. CDR3 region: CASSPTASGANVLTF. For the CDR3, the DNA is TGTGCCAGCAGCCCCACAGCCTCTGGGGCCAACGTCCTGACTTTC.

This sequence joins TRBV27 and TRBJ2-4; D is uncertain. The CDR3 spans 13 residues. The V gene lost 6 bases and the J gene lost 6 bases, with 12 bases spanning the gap. The V gene's germline CDR1 is MNHEY and CDR2 SMNVEV (reference sequence). As DNA, the CDR3 is TGTGCCAGCAGCGGCGCGGTGGGAAACATTCAGTACTTC. Translating gives CASSGAVGNIQYF.

About this clone: The same CDR3 is also encoded by other DNA sequences in this sample. This chain uses TRBV2 with TRBJ1-1; D not certain. The CDR3 is 13 amino acids. The V end lost 3 bases, the J end lost 2 bases, and 7 bases lay between the germline ends. Germline CDR1 reads SNHLY; CDR2 reads FYNNEI. The CDR3, as DNA: TGTGCCAGCAGTGATGTGGGAAACACTGAAGCTTTCTTT. Protein: CASSDVGNTEAFF.

DNA for the CDR3: TGTGCCCCGAACCGGGACACGAACACCGGGGAGCTGTTTTTT. Translation: CAPNRDTNTGELFF. The genes are TRBV7-9 and TRBJ2-2; a weak D match, TRBD1 (6 bases). Trimming took off 11 bases at V and 0 bases at J, with 13 bases between the two ends. The CDR3 sequence is 14 residues long. Germline loops: CDR1 SEHNR, CDR2 FQNEAQ (reference sequence).

This sequence joins TRBV4-2 and TRBJ1-3; D gene ambiguous. The V end was cut by 0 bases, the J end by 5 bases, with 14 bases between. The germline V gene has CDR1 LGHNA and CDR2 YNFKEQ. This CDR3 is 16 amino acids long. Here the CDR3 reads CASSQDQVSSRNTIYF. DNA of the CDR3: TGTGCCAGCAGCCAAGACCAGGTATCATCCCGAAACACCATATATTTT.

V and J are TRBV28 and TRBJ1-6, with TRBD1 matching 7 bases. From germline, CDR1 is MDHEN and CDR2 SYDVKM. The CDR3 runs to 17 residues. Losses at the gene ends were 8 bases for V and 0 bases for J; bases not matched to a gene: 10. The CDR3 here is CASRDRTGSSYNSPLHF. Here the CDR3 DNA reads TGTGCCAGCCGCGATCGGACAGGAAGCTCCTATAATTCACCCCTCCACTTT.

V and J are TRBV4-2 and TRBJ2-1; 9 bases line up with TRBD2. Germline values: CDR1 LGHNA, CDR2 YNFKEQ. V lost 1 base, J lost 3 bases, and 4 bases stayed unmatched. This CDR3 has 16 amino acids. The CDR3: CASSQARLADYNEQFF. Written as DNA, the CDR3 is TGTGCCAGCAGCCAAGCGCGACTAGCGGACTACAATGAGCAGTTCTTC.

The chain is built from TRBV27 and TRBJ1-2; D gene unclear. The V gene lost 5 bases and the J gene lost 4 bases, with 11 bases spanning the gap. The CDR3 is 13 amino acids. Germline CDR1 reads MNHEY; CDR2 reads SMNVEV (reference sequence). The chain's CDR3 is CASSQGISYGYTF. The DNA for the CDR3 is TGTGCCAGCAGTCAAGGGATTAGCTATGGCTACACCTTC.

The chain combines TRBV11-3 with TRBJ1-4; possible D gene TRBD1, 6 bases. The CDR3 is 16 residues long. Trimming left V 5 bases short and J 1 base short, with 14 bases between. Germline V CDR1 and CDR2: SGHNT, YENEEA. DNA for the CDR3: TGTGCCAGCAGCCCGATCAGGGGCCAAACTAATGAAAAACTGTTTTTT. As protein: CASSPIRGQTNEKLFF.

The rearrangement joins TRBV19 to TRBJ1-4; TRBD1 might be the D (5 bases). Trimming shortened V by 11 bases and J by 0 bases, and 10 bases separated the two germline ends. This CDR3 region has 13 residues. Germline assignment: CDR1 LNHDA and CDR2 SQIVND (reference sequence). The CDR3 protein is CACRDPTNEKLFF. The CDR3 DNA is TGTGCCTGCAGGGATCCAACTAATGAAAAACTGTTTTTT.

This rearrangement joins TRBV11-2 to TRBJ1-2; 11 bases are a match to TRBD1. This CDR3 comprises 17 residues. The J segment lost 3 bases and the V segment lost 5 bases, leaving 11 bases of the junction unmatched. CDR1 is SGHAT and CDR2 is FQNNGV in the germline V gene. CDR3 loop: CASSPGQGGDWDYGYTF. The CDR3 nucleotides are TGTGCCAGCAGCCCGGGACAGGGGGGGGACTGGGACTATGGCTACACCTTC.

This chain uses TRBV7-3 with TRBJ2-7; possible D gene TRBD1, 5 bases. The CDR3 covers 15 residues. The V end lost 2 bases, the J end lost 4 bases, and 15 bases lay between the germline ends. In germline, CDR1 is SGHTA, CDR2 FQGTGA. The CDR3 reads CASSLYTGSGYEQYF. The CDR3 bases are TGTGCCAGCAGCTTATATACAGGCTCCGGTTACGAGCAGTACTTC.

This rearrangement joins TRBV25-1 to TRBJ1-2; D not resolved. Trimming removed 1 base at V and 6 bases at J, with 9 bases between. In germline, CDR1 is MGHDK, CDR2 SYGVNS. This CDR3 comprises 13 residues. Written as DNA, the CDR3 is TGTGCCAGCAGTGAATCTGGTGGGCATGGCTACACCTTC. Encoded protein: CASSESGGHGYTF.

This rearrangement joins TRBV3-1 (or the pseudogene TRBV3-2) to TRBJ1-1; D gene ambiguous. The CDR3 loop spans 13 amino acids. Germline V lookup: CDR1 LGHDT, CDR2 YNNKEL (reference sequence). The V gene lost 4 bases and the J gene lost 5 bases, with 11 bases spanning the gap. The CDR3 DNA reads TGTGCCAGCAGCCCCGGTCGGGGTACTGAAGCTTTCTTT. Translating it yields CASSPGRGTEAFF.

In this sample, this clone turned up once. The chain carries TRBV2 and TRBJ1-5; D is uncertain. Trimming stripped 1 base from V and 3 bases from J, with 10 bases between. Germline CDR1 is SNHLY and CDR2 is FYNNEI. The CDR3 contains 15 residues. The CDR3 DNA follows: TGTGCCAGCAGTGAAGAGGCCCCTCCCAATCAGCCCCAGCATTTT. Translation: CASSEEAPPNQPQHF.

The V gene is TRBV5-5, the J gene TRBJ2-7, with TRBD1 matching over 7 bases. CDR1 is SGHKS, CDR2 YYEKEE, per germline (reference sequence). With 4 bases clipped from V and 3 bases from J, the junction kept 10 bases outside the gene matches. The CDR3 is 15 residues long. The DNA of the CDR3 is TGTGCCAGCAGCCGCAACCGGGACAGTATCTACGAGCAGTACTTC. Translation: CASSRNRDSIYEQYF.

The chain links TRBV2 to TRBJ1-5, with 7 bases lining up with TRBD1. V dropped 5 bases and J dropped 7; count of bases not matched to a gene: 2. The CDR3 covers 12 residues. CDR1 is SNHLY, CDR2 FYNNEI, per germline. The CDR3 reads CASSLQGQPQHF. The CDR3 bases are TGTGCCAGCAGTTTACAGGGGCAGCCCCAGCATTTT.

This clone turned up a few times. J is TRBJ2-1 and V is TRBV27; 7 bases fit TRBD2. The germline V gene has CDR1 MNHEY and CDR2 SMNVEV (reference sequence). The CDR3 covers 15 residues. With 0 bases clipped from V and 3 bases from J, the junction kept 2 bases outside the gene matches. The CDR3 is CASSLSPGGYNEQFF. CDR3 bases: TGTGCCAGCAGTTTATCTCCGGGAGGCTACAATGAGCAGTTCTTC.

CDR3 sequence (DNA): TGTGCCACCAGCAGAGAACAGACCTTAAGTAATGAAAAACTGTTTTTT. Translating gives CATSREQTLSNEKLFF. The chain employs TRBV15 and TRBJ1-4, with D uncertain. Trimming pared 0 bases from V and 4 bases from J, leaving 12 bases between. The CDR3 runs 16 residues. CDR1 LNHNV and CDR2 YYDKDF come from the germline V gene (reference sequence). Filled out from reference TRBV15 and TRBJ1-4, the complete variable domain reads DAMVIQNPRYQVTQFGKPVTLSCSQTLNHNVMYWYQQKSSQAPKLLFHYYDKDFNNEADTPDNFQSRRPNTSFCFLDIRSPGLGDTAMYLCATSREQTLSNEKLFFGSGTQLSVL.

CDR3 protein: CASSLPGTENEQFF. CDR3 coding DNA: TGTGCCAGCAGCTTACCCGGGACAGAAAATGAGCAGTTCTTC. The rearrangement uses TRBV11-3 and TRBJ2-1; TRBD1 matches 7 bases. The germline CDR1 and CDR2 sequences are SGHNT and YENEEA. The CDR3 loop spans 14 amino acids. Trimming at V came to 2 bases and at J to 7 bases, leaving 5 bases not matched to a gene.

The sample holds a few counts of this clone. The gene calls are TRBV5-1 and TRBJ2-7, with no clear D. V was pared by 0 bases and J by 0 bases, with 7 bases between. Germline V gives CDR1 SGHRS, CDR2 YFSETQ. CDR3 length: 14 amino acids. The CDR3 DNA reads as TGCGCCAGCAGCTTGGTCGGCGACTCCTACGAGCAGTACTTC. Protein product: CASSLVGDSYEQYF.

This chain connects TRBV5-1 to TRBJ2-2, with 7 bases aligning to TRBD2. Germline V lookup: CDR1 SGHRS, CDR2 YFSETQ. The CDR3 is 15 amino acids. Germline trimming cut 7 bases from V and 2 bases from J; bases unmatched to any gene: 8. CDR3 nucleotide sequence: TGCGCCAGCTCAAGCGGGGACTTTAACACCGGGGAGCTGTTTTTT. It translates to CASSSGDFNTGELFF.

The CDR3 reads CASSTGGAREQPQHF. CDR3 coding DNA: TGTGCCAGCAGTACAGGGGGCGCACGGGAACAGCCCCAGCATTTT. The chain uses TRBV28 and TRBJ1-5; TRBD1 matches at 9 bases. After removal of 5 bases from V and 7 bases from J, the junction contained 9 bases not matched to a gene. Germline lookup yields CDR1 MDHEN and CDR2 SYDVKM. The length of the CDR3 is 15 residues.